The T cell receptor (beta chain) described here comes from a study of CD8 T cells in Susac syndrome. Concerning this clonotype itself: Its antigen is undetermined.

Germline V gene sequence: CDR1 LGHNA, CDR2 YNFKEQ. The V and J ends lost 0 bases and 6 bases, in that order; junction bases with no gene match: 10. The CDR3 consists of 17 residues. Random hexamers were used to reverse transcribe roughly 0.45 to 1 ug of RNA. The CDR3 of TCR beta was amplified by immunoSEQ multiplex PCR across 54 Vbeta and 13 Jbeta. Each CDR3 protein is one row after TCRdb ran MiXCR on the immunoSEQ multiplex PCR reads. This repertoire shows about 290,000 distinct CDR3 sequences, about 82% found once; its top ten account for around 0.21%. Regarding the study as a whole: In its TCR sequencing and HLA analysis, the study acknowledged that the number of individuals was relatively small.

The chain employs TRBV4-2 and TRBJ1-2; 10 nucleotides agree with TRBD1. Sequencing was done on a sample of CD8+ T cells from PBMCs. This TCR was recovered from a human donor with multiple sclerosis. CDR3 nucleotides: TGTGCCAGCAGCCAAGATCGGGGACAGGGGAAGTTCCATGGCTACACCTTC. It yields the protein CASSQDRGQGKFHGYTF.